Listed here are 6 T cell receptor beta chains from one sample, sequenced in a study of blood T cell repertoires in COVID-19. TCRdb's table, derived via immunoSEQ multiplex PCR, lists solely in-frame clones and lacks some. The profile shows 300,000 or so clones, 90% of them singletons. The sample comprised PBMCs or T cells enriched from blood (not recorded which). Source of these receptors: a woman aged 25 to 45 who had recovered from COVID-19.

CDR3 bases: TGTGCCAGCAGCTTGGCGCGGCGAAACACTGAAGCTTTCTTT. This gives the protein CASSLARRNTEAFF. The chain is built from TRBV5-6 and TRBJ1-1; D not certain. Germline V gene data show CDR1 as SGHDT and CDR2 as YYEEEE. The CDR3 is 14 amino acids. The ends were cut back, 0 bases at V and 2 bases at J, with 8 bases in the middle.

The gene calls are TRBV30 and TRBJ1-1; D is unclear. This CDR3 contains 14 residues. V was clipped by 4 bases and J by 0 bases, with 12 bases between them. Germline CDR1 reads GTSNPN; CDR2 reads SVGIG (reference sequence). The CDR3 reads CAWTYGHLNTEAFF. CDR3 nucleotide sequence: TGTGCCTGGACCTATGGGCACCTGAACACTGAAGCTTTCTTT.

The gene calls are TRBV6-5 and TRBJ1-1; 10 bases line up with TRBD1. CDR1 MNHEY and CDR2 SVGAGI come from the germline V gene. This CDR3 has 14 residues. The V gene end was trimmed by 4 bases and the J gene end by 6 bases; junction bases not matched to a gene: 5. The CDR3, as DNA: TGTGCCAGCAGTTGGGACAGGGGAGTGCCTGAAGCTTTCTTT. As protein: CASSWDRGVPEAFF.

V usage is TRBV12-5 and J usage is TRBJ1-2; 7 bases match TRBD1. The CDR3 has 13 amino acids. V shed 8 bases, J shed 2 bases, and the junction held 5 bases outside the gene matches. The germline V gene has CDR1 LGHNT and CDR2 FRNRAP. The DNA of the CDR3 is TGTGCTAGTAGCCCGACAGGGAACTATGGCTACACCTTC. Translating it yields CASSPTGNYGYTF.

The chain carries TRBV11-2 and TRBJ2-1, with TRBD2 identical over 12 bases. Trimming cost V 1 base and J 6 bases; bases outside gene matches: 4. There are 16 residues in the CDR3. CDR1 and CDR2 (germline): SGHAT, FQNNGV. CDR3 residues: CASSLGGLAGLNEQFF. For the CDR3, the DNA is TGTGCCAGCAGCTTAGGAGGACTAGCGGGACTCAATGAGCAGTTCTTC.

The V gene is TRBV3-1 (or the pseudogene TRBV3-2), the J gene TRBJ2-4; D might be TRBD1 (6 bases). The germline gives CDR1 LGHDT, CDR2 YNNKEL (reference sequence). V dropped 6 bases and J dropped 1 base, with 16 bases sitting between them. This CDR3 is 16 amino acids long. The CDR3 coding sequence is TGTGCCAGCAGTCCCTCCCCTAGGGGGGCCAAAAACATTCAGTACTTC. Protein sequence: CASSPSPRGAKNIQYF.